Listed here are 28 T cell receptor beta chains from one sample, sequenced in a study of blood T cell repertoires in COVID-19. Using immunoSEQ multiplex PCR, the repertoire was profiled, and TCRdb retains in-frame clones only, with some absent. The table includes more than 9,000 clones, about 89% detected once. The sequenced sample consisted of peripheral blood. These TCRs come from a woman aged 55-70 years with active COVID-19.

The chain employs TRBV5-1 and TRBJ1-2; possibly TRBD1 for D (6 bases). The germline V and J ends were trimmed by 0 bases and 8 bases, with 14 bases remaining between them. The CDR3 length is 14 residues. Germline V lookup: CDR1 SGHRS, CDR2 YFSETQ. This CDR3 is CASSLEGRGDGYTF. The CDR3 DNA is TGCGCCAGCAGCTTGGAGGGCAGGGGAGACGGCTACACCTTC.

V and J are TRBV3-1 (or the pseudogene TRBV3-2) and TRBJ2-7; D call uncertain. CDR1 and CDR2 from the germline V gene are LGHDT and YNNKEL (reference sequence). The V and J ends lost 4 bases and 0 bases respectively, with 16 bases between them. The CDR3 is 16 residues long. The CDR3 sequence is CASSPFQGGPSYEQYF. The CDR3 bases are TGTGCCAGCAGCCCTTTCCAAGGCGGTCCCTCCTACGAGCAGTACTTC.

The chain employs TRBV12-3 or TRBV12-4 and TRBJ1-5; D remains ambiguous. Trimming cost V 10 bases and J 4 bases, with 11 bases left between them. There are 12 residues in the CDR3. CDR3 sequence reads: CATQEANQPQHF. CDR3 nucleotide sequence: TGTGCCACGCAAGAGGCGAATCAGCCCCAGCATTTT.

DNA of the CDR3: TGTGCCAGCAGCTTGGTAGCGGGAAATCAAGAGACCCAGTACTTC. This encodes CASSLVAGNQETQYF. The V call is TRBV5-6, the J call TRBJ2-5; 8 nucleotides match TRBD2. Germline CDR1 SGHDT, CDR2 YYEEEE. V was pared by 0 bases and J by 2 bases, with 3 bases of the junction left unmatched. CDR3 length: 15 amino acids. Together with reference TRBV5-6 and TRBJ2-5, the CDR3 gives the full variable domain: DAGVTQSPTHLIKTRGQQVTLRCSPKSGHDTVSWYQQALGQGPQFIFQYYEEEERQRGNFPDRFSGHQFPNYSSELNVNALLLGDSALYLCASSLVAGNQETQYFGPGTRLLVL.

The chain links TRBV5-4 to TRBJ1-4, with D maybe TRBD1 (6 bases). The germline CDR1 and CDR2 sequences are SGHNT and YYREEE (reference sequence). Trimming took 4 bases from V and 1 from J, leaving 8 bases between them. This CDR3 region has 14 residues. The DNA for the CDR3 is TGTGCCAGCAGCCGGGACAAAACTAATGAAAAACTGTTTTTT. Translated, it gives CASSRDKTNEKLFF.

The CDR3 reads CATTSGGVRDQPQHF. In nucleotides, the CDR3 is TGTGCCACCACTTCGGGGGGAGTACGGGATCAGCCCCAGCATTTT. J is TRBJ1-5 and V is TRBV15, with D maybe TRBD1 (5 bases). Germline values: CDR1 LNHNV, CDR2 YYDKDF (reference sequence). This CDR3 comprises 15 residues. The V end was cut by 7 bases, the J end by 5 bases, with 18 bases between.

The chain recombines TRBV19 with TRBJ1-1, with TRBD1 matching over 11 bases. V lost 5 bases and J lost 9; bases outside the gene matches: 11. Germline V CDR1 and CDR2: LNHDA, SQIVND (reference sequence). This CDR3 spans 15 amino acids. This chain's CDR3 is CASSPTGTGGIQAFF. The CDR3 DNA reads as TGTGCCAGTAGTCCAACAGGGACAGGGGGAATTCAAGCTTTCTTT.

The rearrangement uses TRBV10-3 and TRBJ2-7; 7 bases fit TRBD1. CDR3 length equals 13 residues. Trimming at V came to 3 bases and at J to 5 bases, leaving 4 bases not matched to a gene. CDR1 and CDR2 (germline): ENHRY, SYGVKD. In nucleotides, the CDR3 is TGTGCCATCAGTGAAAGGGGGCAAGACGAGCAGTACGTC. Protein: CAISERGQDEQYV.

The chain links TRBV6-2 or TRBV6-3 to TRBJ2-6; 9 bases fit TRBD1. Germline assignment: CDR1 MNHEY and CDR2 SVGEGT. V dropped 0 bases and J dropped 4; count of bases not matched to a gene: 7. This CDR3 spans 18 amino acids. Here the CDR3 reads CASSYSRDRDSGANVLTF. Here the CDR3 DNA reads TGTGCCAGCAGTTACTCGAGGGACAGGGATTCCGGGGCCAACGTCCTGACTTTC.

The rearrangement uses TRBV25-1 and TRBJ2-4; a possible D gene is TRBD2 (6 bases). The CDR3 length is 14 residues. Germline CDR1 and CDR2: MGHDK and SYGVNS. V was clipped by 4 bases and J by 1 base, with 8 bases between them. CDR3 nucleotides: TGTGCCAGCAGTGCCGCGGGGGCCAAAAACATTCAGTACTTC. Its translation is CASSAAGAKNIQYF.

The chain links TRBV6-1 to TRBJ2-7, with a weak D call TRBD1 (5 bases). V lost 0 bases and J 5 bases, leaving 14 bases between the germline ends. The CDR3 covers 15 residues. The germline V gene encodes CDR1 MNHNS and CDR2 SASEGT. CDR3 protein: CASSEAPQVLNEQYV. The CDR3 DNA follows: TGTGCCAGCAGTGAAGCGCCACAGGTGCTTAACGAGCAGTACGTC.

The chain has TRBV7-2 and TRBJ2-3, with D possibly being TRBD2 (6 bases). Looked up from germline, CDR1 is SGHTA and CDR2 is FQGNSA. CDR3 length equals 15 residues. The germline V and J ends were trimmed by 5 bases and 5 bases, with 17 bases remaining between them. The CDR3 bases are TGTGCCAGCAGCGAGACTAGTCAGGGCCAAGATACGCAGTATTTT. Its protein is CASSETSQGQDTQYF.

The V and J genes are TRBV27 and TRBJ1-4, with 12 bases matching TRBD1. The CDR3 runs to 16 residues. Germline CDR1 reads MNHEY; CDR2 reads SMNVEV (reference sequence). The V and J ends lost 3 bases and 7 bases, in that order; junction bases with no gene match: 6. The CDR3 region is CASSFGTGGSSEKLFF. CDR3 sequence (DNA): TGTGCCAGCAGTTTCGGGACAGGGGGCTCAAGTGAAAAACTGTTTTTT.

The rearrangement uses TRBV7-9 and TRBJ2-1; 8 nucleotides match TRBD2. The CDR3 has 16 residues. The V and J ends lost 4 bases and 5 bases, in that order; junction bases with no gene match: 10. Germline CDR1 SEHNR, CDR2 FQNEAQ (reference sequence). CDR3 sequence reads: CASSWGGGGGNNEQFF. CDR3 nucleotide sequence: TGTGCCAGCAGCTGGGGTGGCGGCGGGGGGAACAATGAGCAGTTCTTC.

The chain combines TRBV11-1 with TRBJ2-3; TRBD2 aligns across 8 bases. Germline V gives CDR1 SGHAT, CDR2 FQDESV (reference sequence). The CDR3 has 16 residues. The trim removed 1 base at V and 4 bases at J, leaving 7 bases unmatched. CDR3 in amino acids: CASSLVGSGDSDTQYF. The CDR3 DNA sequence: TGTGCCAGCAGCTTAGTTGGTAGCGGGGACTCAGATACGCAGTATTTT. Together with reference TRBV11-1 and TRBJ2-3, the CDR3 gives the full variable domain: EAEVAQSPRYKITEKSQAVAFWCDPISGHATLYWYRQILGQGPELLVQFQDESVVDDSQLPKDRFSAERLKGVDSTLKIQPAELGDSAMYLCASSLVGSGDSDTQYFGPGTRLTVL.

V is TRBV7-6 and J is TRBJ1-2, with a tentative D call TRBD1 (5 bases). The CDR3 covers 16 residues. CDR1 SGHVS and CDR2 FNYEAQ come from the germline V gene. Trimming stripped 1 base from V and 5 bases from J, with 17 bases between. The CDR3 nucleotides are TGTGCCAGCAGCTTAGATATTACGACAGATCTATATGGCTACACCTTC. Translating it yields CASSLDITTDLYGYTF.

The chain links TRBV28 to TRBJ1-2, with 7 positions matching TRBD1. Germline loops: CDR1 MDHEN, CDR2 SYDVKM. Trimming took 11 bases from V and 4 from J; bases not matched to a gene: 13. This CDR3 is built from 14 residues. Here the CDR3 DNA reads TGTGCCGCCCTATCGACAGGGTTCGGCTATGGCTACACCTTC. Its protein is CAALSTGFGYGYTF.

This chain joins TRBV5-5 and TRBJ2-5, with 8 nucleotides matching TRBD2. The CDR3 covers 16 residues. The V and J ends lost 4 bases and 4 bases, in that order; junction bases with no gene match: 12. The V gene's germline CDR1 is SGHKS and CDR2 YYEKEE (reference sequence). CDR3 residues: CASSLGAPGRGETQYF. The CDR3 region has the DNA TGTGCCAGCAGCCTGGGGGCACCCGGGAGGGGAGAGACCCAGTACTTC. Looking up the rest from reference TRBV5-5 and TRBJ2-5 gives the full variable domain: DAGVTQSPTHLIKTRGQQVTLRCSPISGHKSVSWYQQVLGQGPQFIFQYYEKEERGRGNFPDRFSARQFPNYSSELNVNALLLGDSALYLCASSLGAPGRGETQYFGPGTRLLVL.

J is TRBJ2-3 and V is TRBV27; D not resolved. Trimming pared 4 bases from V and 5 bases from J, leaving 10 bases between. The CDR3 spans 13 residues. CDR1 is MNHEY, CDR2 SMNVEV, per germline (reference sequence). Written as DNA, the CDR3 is TGTGCCAGCAGTTCCACAGTGGAAGATACGCAGTATTTT. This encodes CASSSTVEDTQYF.

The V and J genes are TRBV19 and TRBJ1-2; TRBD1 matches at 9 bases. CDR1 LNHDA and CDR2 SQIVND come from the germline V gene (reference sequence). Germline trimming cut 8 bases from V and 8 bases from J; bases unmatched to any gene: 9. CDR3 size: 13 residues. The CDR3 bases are TGTGCCAGTCCCGGGACAGGGATGCAGGGCTACACCTTC. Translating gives CASPGTGMQGYTF.

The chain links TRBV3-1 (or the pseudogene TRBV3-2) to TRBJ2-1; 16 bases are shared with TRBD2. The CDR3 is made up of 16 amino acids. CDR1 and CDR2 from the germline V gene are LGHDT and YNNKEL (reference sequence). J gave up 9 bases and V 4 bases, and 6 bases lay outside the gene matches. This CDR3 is CASSLGLAGGQGEQFF. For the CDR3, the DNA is TGTGCCAGCAGCCTGGGACTAGCGGGAGGGCAGGGTGAGCAGTTCTTC.

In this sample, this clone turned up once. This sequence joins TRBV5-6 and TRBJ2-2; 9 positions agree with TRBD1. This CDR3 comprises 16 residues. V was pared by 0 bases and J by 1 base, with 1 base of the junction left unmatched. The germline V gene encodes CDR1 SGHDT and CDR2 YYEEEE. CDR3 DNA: TGTGCCAGCAGCTTGGTGGGACAGGGGAACACCGGGGAGCTGTTTTTT. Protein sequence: CASSLVGQGNTGELFF.

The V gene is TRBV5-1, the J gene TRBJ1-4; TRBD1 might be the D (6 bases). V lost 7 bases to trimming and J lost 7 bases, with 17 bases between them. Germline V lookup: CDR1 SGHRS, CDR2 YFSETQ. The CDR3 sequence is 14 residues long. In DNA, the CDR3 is TGCGCCAGCCATGCGGGGGCGCCGGGTGAAAAACTGTTTTTT. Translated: CASHAGAPGEKLFF.

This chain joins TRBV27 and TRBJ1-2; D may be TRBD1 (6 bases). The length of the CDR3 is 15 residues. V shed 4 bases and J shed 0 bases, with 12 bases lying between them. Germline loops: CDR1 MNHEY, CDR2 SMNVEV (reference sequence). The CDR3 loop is CASSSRTASNYGYTF. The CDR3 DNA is TGTGCCAGCAGTTCCCGGACAGCTTCTAACTATGGCTACACCTTC.

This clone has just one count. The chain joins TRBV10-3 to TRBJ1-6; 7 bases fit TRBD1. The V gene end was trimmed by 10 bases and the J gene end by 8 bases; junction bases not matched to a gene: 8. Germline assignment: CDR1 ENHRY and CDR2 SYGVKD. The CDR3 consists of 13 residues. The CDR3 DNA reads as TGTGCCACCAGCAGAGGGGGCGATTCACCCCTCCACTTT. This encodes CATSRGGDSPLHF.

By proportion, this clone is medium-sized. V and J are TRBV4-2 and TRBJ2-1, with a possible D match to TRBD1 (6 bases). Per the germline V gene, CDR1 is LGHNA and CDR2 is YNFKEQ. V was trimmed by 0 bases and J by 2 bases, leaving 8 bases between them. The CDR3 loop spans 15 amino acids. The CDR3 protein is CASSQEQGTYNEQFF. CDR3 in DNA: TGTGCCAGCAGCCAAGAACAGGGCACCTACAATGAGCAGTTCTTC.

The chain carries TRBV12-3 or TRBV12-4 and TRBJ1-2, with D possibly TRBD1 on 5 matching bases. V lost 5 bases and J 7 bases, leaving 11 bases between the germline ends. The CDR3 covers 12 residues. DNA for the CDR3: TGTGCCAGCAGTGGGGCGCGGGGTGGCTACACCTTC. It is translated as CASSGARGGYTF.

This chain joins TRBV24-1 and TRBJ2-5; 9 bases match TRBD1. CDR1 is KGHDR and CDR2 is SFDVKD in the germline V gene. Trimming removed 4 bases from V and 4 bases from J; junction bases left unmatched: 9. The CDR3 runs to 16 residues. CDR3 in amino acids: CATSDPLTGGGETQYF. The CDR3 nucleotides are TGTGCCACCAGTGACCCCCTCACAGGGGGCGGAGAGACCCAGTACTTC.